The T cell receptor (beta chain) described here comes from a study of shared clonotypes between healthy human individuals. Sequencing used immunoSEQ multiplex PCR; TCRdb keeps in-frame clones, though not all of them. The sample holds hundreds of thousands of clones, roughly 96% seen once. Naive CD8 cells comprised CD45RO-negative, CCR7-positively selected cells, excluding terminally differentiated effector memory CD45RA+ cells. This receptor was obtained from a woman aged 25 to 45 in good health. Material: naive CD8+ T cells sorted from blood.

This CDR3 is CASSTDRGGYGYTF. The CDR3 DNA follows: TGTGCCAGCAGCACGGACAGGGGAGGATATGGCTACACCTTC. V and J are TRBV5-4 and TRBJ1-2; TRBD1 matches 9 bases. With 4 bases clipped from V and 5 bases from J, the junction kept 6 bases outside the gene matches. This CDR3 has 14 residues. Germline V gene sequence: CDR1 SGHNT, CDR2 YYREEE (reference sequence).